This TCR beta chain appears in the sequencing data of a study of cytomegalovirus exposure and HLA in healthy donors. The overall study: The roughly 120 validation repertoires and the approximately 700 first-cohort repertoires shared a platform, a later analysis reported.

Sequencing used immunoSEQ multiplex PCR; TCRdb keeps in-frame clones, though not all of them. The sample contains 90,000 to 150,000 clones, roughly 82% of which appear only once. Study-wide points: Altogether, 150 or so TCR beta chains were recorded as cytomegalovirus-associated. Most TCR sequences were seen very rarely across donors, but some public TCRs occurred in many.

In regard to this clone: No antigen is known for it.

This clonotype was sampled from a man aged 18-30 years in good health and CMV-seronegative. Sequenced material: PBMCs.

This chain's CDR3 is CASSPRELATNEKLFF. The CDR3 DNA follows: TGTGCCAGCTCACCGAGAGAGCTTGCAACTAATGAAAAACTGTTTTTT. The chain joins TRBV18 to TRBJ1-4; D unresolved. V was clipped by 3 bases and J by 0 bases, with 11 bases between them. Looked up from germline, CDR1 is KGHSH and CDR2 is LQKENI. The CDR3 is 16 residues long.